Listed here are 20 T cell receptor beta chains from one sample, sequenced in a study of blood T cell repertoires in COVID-19 (dated by TCRdb to the early 2020s). Library generation was performed with the immunoSEQ multiplex PCR assay. The immuneACCESS repertoire file appears here via TCRdb, limited to in-frame rearrangements. These files lack a portion of the clones; in checked studies, under half of the deficit traces to unresolved V genes, and the cause of the others is not known. The sample table shows about 260,000 clones, and roughly 90% are seen once. The biggest ten clones account for 11% of the sample. The sequenced material came from peripheral blood. Every receptor here comes from a woman in her 30s with COVID-19, enrolled during active disease.

V usage is TRBV11-1 and J usage is TRBJ2-7, with a weak D call TRBD2 (6 bases). Germline loops: CDR1 SGHAT, CDR2 FQDESV (reference sequence). V shed 0 bases and J shed 0 bases, with 9 bases lying between them. This CDR3 region has 15 residues. The CDR3 nucleotides read TGTGCCAGCAGCTTAGCGGCGGGAAGCTCCTACGAGCAGTACTTC. Amino acid sequence: CASSLAAGSSYEQYF.

The J gene is TRBJ2-3, the V gene TRBV6-5; 9 positions agree with TRBD2. The ends lost 11 bases at V and 2 bases at J; junction bases unmatched: 8. The CDR3 contains 14 residues. Germline CDR1 is MNHEY and CDR2 is SVGAGI. CDR3 DNA: TGTGCCGCCATAGCGGGAGTCTCCACAGATACGCAGTATTTT. This gives the protein CAAIAGVSTDTQYF.

V is TRBV30 and J is TRBJ1-3; maybe TRBD1 (6 bases). The length of the CDR3 is 14 residues. Trimming took off 1 base at V and 4 bases at J, with 11 bases between the two ends. Germline V lookup: CDR1 GTSNPN, CDR2 SVGIG (reference sequence). The DNA of the CDR3 is TGTGCCTGGAGTGGGGGGGGCTCGGGAAACACCATATATTTT. It yields the protein CAWSGGGSGNTIYF.

This clone came up once. The V and J genes are TRBV27 and TRBJ2-7; possible D gene TRBD2, 5 bases. This CDR3 spans 15 amino acids. With 0 bases removed from V and 0 bases from J, the gap between germline ends came to 9 bases. CDR1 and CDR2 (germline): MNHEY, SMNVEV (reference sequence). The CDR3 nucleotides read TGTGCCAGCAGTTTATCCCAGCGGAGCTCCTACGAGCAGTACTTC. Its protein product is CASSLSQRSSYEQYF.

V and J are TRBV15 and TRBJ1-5; weak D call: TRBD1 (5 bases). V gave up 1 base and J gave up 3 bases, with 10 bases separating them. The CDR3 is 15 residues long. Per germline, CDR1 LNHNV and CDR2 YYDKDF (reference sequence). The CDR3 DNA sequence: TGTGCCACCAGCAGAGGGGAACAGGACAATCAGCCCCAGCATTTT. Encoded protein: CATSRGEQDNQPQHF.

V usage is TRBV11-2 and J usage is TRBJ2-3; 7 bases line up with TRBD1. V lost 0 bases to trimming and J lost 7 bases; unmatched junction nucleotides: 7. Germline V gene sequence: CDR1 SGHAT, CDR2 FQNNGV. CDR3 size: 15 residues. The CDR3 is CASSLDVTGIYTQYF. DNA of the CDR3: TGTGCCAGCAGCTTAGATGTGACAGGGATCTATACGCAGTATTTT.

The chain has TRBV10-2 and TRBJ2-1; D is perhaps TRBD2 (5 bases). The ends were cut back, 5 bases at V and 0 bases at J, with 17 bases in the middle. Per germline, CDR1 WSHSY and CDR2 SAAADI. CDR3 length equals 17 residues. The chain's CDR3 is CASSFPQRRSSYNEQFF. In nucleotides, the CDR3 is TGCGCCAGCAGTTTCCCACAGCGGAGAAGCTCCTACAATGAGCAGTTCTTC.

This chain's CDR3 is CASSQEMRTDTQYF. The CDR3 nucleotides read TGCGCCAGCAGCCAAGAAATGAGGACAGATACGCAGTATTTT. The rearrangement links TRBV4-3 to TRBJ2-3; D ambiguous. CDR1 is LGHNA and CDR2 is YSLEER in the germline V gene. The CDR3 contains 14 residues. Trimming took 0 bases from V and 3 from J, leaving 7 bases between them.

This clone was counted only a few times. The chain couples TRBV2 to TRBJ1-1; D is perhaps TRBD1 (5 bases). Germline CDR1 is SNHLY and CDR2 is FYNNEI. This CDR3 region has 15 residues. The ends were cut back, 6 bases at V and 3 bases at J, with 17 bases in the middle. The CDR3, as DNA: TGTGCCAGCAGCCTTTCCAGGGCGGGGGACACTGAAGCTTTCTTT. It encodes CASSLSRAGDTEAFF.

The chain links TRBV14 to TRBJ1-2; TRBD1 might be the D (5 bases). V lost 5 bases to trimming and J lost 5 bases, with 18 bases between them. CDR1 SGHDN and CDR2 FVKESK come from the germline V gene. This CDR3 has 15 residues. The CDR3 DNA is TGTGCCAGCAGCGAAAGTCAGGGCAACCTTTATGGCTACACCTTC. Protein sequence: CASSESQGNLYGYTF. Full variable domain (missing parts from reference TRBV14 and TRBJ1-2): EAGVTQFPSHSVIEKGQTVTLRCDPISGHDNLYWYRRVMGKEIKFLLHFVKESKQDESGMPNNRFLAERTGGTYSTLKVQPAELEDSGVYFCASSESQGNLYGYTFGSGTRLTVV.

The gene calls are TRBV28 and TRBJ2-3; 14 nucleotides agree with TRBD2. Per germline, CDR1 MDHEN and CDR2 SYDVKM. The CDR3 length is 15 residues. After removal of 5 bases from V and 3 bases from J, the junction contained 1 base not matched to a gene. The CDR3 DNA reads as TGTGCCAGCAGTCGGACTAGCGGGAGGACAGATACGCAGTATTTT. Residues: CASSRTSGRTDTQYF.

V gene TRBV28 combines with J gene TRBJ2-1, with 9 bases fitting TRBD2. CDR3 length: 14 residues. Looked up from germline, CDR1 is MDHEN and CDR2 is SYDVKM. V gave up 3 bases and J gave up 6 bases; unmatched junction bases: 3. The CDR3 sequence is CASSFGLASNEQFF. The CDR3 bases are TGTGCCAGCAGTTTCGGACTAGCGAGCAATGAGCAGTTCTTC. Variable domain in full (rest from reference TRBV28 and TRBJ2-1): DVKVTQSSRYLVKRTGEKVFLECVQDMDHENMFWYRQDPGLGLRLIYFSYDVKMKEKGDIPEGYSVSREKKERFSLILESASTNQTSMYLCASSFGLASNEQFFGPGTRLTVL.

The J gene is TRBJ1-3, the V gene TRBV2; D possibly corresponds to TRBD1 (5 bases). V lost 11 bases, J lost 1 base, and 9 bases lay in between. Germline CDR1 and CDR2: SNHLY and FYNNEI. The CDR3 is 12 residues long. The CDR3 reads CAGGQSGNTIYF. The CDR3 DNA is TGTGCCGGCGGACAATCTGGAAACACCATATATTTT. Based on the CDR3 plus reference TRBV2 and TRBJ1-3, the full variable domain is EPEVTQTPSHQVTQMGQEVILRCVPISNHLYFYWYRQILGQKVEFLVSFYNNEISEKSEIFDDQFSVERPDGSNFTLKIRSTKLEDSAMYFCAGGQSGNTIYFGEGSWLTVV.

The J gene is TRBJ1-3, the V gene TRBV29-1; the D gene is possibly TRBD1 (5 bases). The germline gives CDR1 SQVTM, CDR2 ANQGSEA. The CDR3 has 15 amino acids. The ends were cut back, 0 bases at V and 0 bases at J, with 9 bases in the middle. The CDR3 DNA reads as TGCAGCGTTGAAGAGGTGGGGGGCTCTGGAAACACCATATATTTT. Protein: CSVEEVGGSGNTIYF.

The gene calls are TRBV4-3 and TRBJ2-7; weak D call: TRBD2 (6 bases). The CDR3 has 16 amino acids. CDR1 is LGHNA, CDR2 YSLEER, per germline. The germline V and J ends were trimmed by 1 base and 8 bases, with 21 bases remaining between them. In DNA form, the CDR3 reads TGCGCCAGCAGCCAAGTGGGCGGGGCCGGACCTTTACAGCAGTACTTC. Translation gives CASSQVGGAGPLQQYF.

The chain carries TRBV28 and TRBJ1-1, with unresolved D. The CDR3 length is 13 residues. From germline, CDR1 is MDHEN and CDR2 SYDVKM. V lost 6 bases and J 8 bases, leaving 16 bases between the germline ends. The CDR3 DNA is TGTGCCAGCAGGTCGGGGTTCAGTTCAGAAGCTTTCTTT. It translates to CASRSGFSSEAFF. The entire variable domain, with the rest obtained from reference TRBV28 and TRBJ1-1, is as follows: DVKVTQSSRYLVKRTGEKVFLECVQDMDHENMFWYRQDPGLGLRLIYFSYDVKMKEKGDIPEGYSVSREKKERFSLILESASTNQTSMYLCASRSGFSSEAFFGQGTRLTVV.

CDR3: CASSLRGRGPGELFF. CDR3 DNA: TGTGCCAGCAGCTTGCGCGGGAGGGGCCCCGGGGAGCTGTTTTTT. This chain links TRBV5-6 with TRBJ2-2, with TRBD2 matching over 9 bases. V trimming: 1 base; J trimming: 6 bases; junction bases outside the gene matches: 4. The germline V gene encodes CDR1 SGHDT and CDR2 YYEEEE. The CDR3 consists of 15 residues.

This clone has more than one count but fewer than ten. The chain combines TRBV4-3 with TRBJ2-3, with 8 bases aligning to TRBD2. The germline gives CDR1 LGHNA, CDR2 YSLEER. CDR3 length equals 17 residues. The V segment lost 0 bases and the J segment 4 bases; nucleotides outside the gene matches: 9. CDR3 in DNA: TGCGCCAGCAGCCAAGATGGAAGCGGGAGCTTCGCAGATACGCAGTATTTT. As protein: CASSQDGSGSFADTQYF.

The genes are TRBV19 and TRBJ2-6; D might be TRBD1 (5 bases). V was shortened by 6 bases and J by 2 bases, with 5 bases between the two germline ends. The germline gives CDR1 LNHDA, CDR2 SQIVND (reference sequence). The CDR3 is 13 amino acids. The CDR3 region has the DNA TGTGCCAGTAGAGGGGCTGGGGCCAACGTCCTGACTTTC. Its protein product is CASRGAGANVLTF.

The V gene is TRBV27, the J gene TRBJ2-1; TRBD2 is a possible D gene (5 bases). The germline V gene encodes CDR1 MNHEY and CDR2 SMNVEV (reference sequence). This CDR3 comprises 14 residues. Trimming took off 2 bases at V and 7 bases at J, with 12 bases between the two ends. CDR3 residues: CASSLLARRNEQFF. CDR3 DNA sequence: TGTGCCAGCAGTTTACTCGCCCGGAGGAATGAGCAGTTCTTC.